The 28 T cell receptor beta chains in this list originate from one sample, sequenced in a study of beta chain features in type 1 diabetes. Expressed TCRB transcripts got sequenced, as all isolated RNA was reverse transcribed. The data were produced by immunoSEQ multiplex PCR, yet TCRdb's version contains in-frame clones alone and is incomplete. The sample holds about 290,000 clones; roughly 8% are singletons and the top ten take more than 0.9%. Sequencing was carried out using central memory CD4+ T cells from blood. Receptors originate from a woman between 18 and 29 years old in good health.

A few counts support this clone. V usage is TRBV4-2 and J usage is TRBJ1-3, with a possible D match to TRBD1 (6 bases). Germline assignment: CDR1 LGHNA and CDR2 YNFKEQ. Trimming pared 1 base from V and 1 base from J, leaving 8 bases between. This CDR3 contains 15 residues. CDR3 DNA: TGTGCCAGCAGCCAAGGGGGACAATCTGGAAACACCATATATTTT. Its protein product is CASSQGGQSGNTIYF.

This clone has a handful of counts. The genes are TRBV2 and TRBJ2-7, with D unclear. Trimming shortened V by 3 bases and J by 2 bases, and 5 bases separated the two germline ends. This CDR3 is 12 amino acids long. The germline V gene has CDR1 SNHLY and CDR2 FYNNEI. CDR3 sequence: CASSEWTYEQYV. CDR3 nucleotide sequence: TGTGCCAGCAGTGAGTGGACCTACGAGCAGTACGTC.

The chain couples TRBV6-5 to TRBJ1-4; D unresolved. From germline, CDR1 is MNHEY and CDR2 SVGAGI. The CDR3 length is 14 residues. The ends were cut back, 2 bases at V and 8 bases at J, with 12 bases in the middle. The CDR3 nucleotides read TGTGCCAGCAGTTACGTTGCGAGGGTCGAAAAACTGTTTTTT. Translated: CASSYVARVEKLFF.

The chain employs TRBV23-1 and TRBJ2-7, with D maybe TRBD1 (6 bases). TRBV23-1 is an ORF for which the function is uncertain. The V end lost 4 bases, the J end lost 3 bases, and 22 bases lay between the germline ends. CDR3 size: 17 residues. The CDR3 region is CASSLGLFRGTNYEQYV. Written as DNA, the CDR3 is TGCGCCAGCAGTCTAGGGCTCTTCAGGGGAACGAACTACGAGCAGTACGTC.

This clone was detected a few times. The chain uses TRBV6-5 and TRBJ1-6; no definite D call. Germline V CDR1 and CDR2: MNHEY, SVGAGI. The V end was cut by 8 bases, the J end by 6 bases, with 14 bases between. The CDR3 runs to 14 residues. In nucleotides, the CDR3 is TGTGCCAGCCTCAGTGCTAGGCTTAATTCACCCCTCCACTTT. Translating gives CASLSARLNSPLHF.

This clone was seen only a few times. The CDR3 DNA is TGTGCCAGCACTAAGTGGGGCACTGAAGCTTTCTTT. Protein sequence: CASTKWGTEAFF. The chain joins TRBV6-5 to TRBJ1-1, with D unclear. The CDR3 is 12 residues long. The V end was cut by 7 bases, the J end by 4 bases, with 10 bases between. Germline V gene lookup returns CDR1 MNHEY and CDR2 SVGAGI.

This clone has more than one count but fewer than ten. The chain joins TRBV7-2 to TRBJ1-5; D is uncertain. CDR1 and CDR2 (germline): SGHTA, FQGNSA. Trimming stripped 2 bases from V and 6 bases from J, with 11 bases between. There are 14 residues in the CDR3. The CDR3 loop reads CASSLNSVPQPQHF. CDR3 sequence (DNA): TGTGCCAGCAGCTTAAATTCGGTACCTCAGCCCCAGCATTTT.

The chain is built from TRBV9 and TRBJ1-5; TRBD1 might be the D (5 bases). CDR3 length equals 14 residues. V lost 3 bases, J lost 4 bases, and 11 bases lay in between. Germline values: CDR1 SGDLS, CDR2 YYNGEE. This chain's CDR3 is CASSGTDTNQPQHF. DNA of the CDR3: TGTGCCAGCAGCGGGACGGACACTAATCAGCCCCAGCATTTT.

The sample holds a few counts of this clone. The DNA for the CDR3 is TGTGCCAGCAGTCCGAGGAGGGGGGCTTATGAAAAACTGTTTTTT. Translated, it gives CASSPRRGAYEKLFF. The gene calls are TRBV28 and TRBJ1-4, with D maybe TRBD1 (6 bases). Trimming removed 5 bases from V and 6 bases from J, with 16 bases in between. The CDR3 runs to 15 residues. Germline assignment: CDR1 MDHEN and CDR2 SYDVKM.

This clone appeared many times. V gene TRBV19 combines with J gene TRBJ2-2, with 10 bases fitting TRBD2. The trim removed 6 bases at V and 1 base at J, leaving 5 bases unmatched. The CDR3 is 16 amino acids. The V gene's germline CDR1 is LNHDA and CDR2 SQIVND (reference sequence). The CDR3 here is CASRLIAGGNTGELFF. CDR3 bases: TGTGCCAGTAGACTAATAGCGGGGGGGAACACCGGGGAGCTGTTTTTT.

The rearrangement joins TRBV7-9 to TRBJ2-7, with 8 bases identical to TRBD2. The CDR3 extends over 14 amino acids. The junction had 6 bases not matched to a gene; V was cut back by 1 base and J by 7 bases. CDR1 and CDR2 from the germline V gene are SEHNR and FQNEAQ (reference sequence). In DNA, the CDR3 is TGTGCCAGCAGCTTAGAACTAGCGGCTACGGAGCAGTACTTC. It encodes CASSLELAATEQYF. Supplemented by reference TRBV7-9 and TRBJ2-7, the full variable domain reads DTGVSQNPRHKITKRGQNVTFRCDPISEHNRLYWYRQTLGQGPEFLTYFQNEAQLEKSRLLSDRFSAERPKGSFSTLEIQRTEQGDSAMYLCASSLELAATEQYFGPGTRLTVT.

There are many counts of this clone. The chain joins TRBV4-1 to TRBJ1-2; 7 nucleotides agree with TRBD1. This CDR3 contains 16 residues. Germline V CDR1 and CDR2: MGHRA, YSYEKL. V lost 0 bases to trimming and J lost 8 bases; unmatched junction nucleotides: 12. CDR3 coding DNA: TGCGCCAGCAGCCAAGAATCCGACAGGGCCCCCGGAGGCTACACCTTC. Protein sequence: CASSQESDRAPGGYTF.

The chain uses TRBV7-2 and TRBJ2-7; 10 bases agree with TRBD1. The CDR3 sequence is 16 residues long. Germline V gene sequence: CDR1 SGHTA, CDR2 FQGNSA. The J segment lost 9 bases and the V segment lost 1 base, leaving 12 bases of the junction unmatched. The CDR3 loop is CASSLVGTGVQLLQYF. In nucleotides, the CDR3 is TGTGCCAGCAGCTTAGTAGGGACAGGGGTGCAGTTATTGCAGTACTTC.

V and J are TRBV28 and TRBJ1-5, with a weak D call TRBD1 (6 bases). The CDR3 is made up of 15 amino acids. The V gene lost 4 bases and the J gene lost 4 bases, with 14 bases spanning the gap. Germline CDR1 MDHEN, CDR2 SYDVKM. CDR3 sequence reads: CASSSIGTTNQPQHF. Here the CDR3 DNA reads TGTGCCAGCAGTTCCATCGGGACAACTAATCAGCCCCAGCATTTT.

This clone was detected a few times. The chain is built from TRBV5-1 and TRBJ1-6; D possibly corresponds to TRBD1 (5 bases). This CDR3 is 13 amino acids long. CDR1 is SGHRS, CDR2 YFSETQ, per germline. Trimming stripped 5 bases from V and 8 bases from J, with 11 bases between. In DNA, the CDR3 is TGCGCCAGCAGGGTTAGGGGTGATTCACCCCTCCACTTT. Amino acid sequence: CASRVRGDSPLHF.

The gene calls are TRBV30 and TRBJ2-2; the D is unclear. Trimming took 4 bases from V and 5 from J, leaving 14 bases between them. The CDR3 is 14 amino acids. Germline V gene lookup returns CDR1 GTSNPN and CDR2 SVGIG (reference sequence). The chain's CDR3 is CAWNPQKKTGELFF. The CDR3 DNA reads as TGTGCCTGGAACCCGCAAAAAAAAACCGGGGAGCTGTTTTTT.

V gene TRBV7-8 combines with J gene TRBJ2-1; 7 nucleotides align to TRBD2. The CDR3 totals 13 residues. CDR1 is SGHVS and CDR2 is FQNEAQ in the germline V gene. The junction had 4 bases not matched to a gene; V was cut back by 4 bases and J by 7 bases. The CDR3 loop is CASSYGRWNEQFF. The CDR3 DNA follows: TGTGCCAGCAGCTACGGGAGGTGGAATGAGCAGTTCTTC.

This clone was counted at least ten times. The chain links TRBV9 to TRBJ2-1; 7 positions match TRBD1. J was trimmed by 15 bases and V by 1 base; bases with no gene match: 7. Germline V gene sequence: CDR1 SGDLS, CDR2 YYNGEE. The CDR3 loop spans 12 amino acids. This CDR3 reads CASSVNDRVLFF. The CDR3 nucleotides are TGTGCCAGCAGCGTAAACGACAGGGTGCTGTTCTTC.

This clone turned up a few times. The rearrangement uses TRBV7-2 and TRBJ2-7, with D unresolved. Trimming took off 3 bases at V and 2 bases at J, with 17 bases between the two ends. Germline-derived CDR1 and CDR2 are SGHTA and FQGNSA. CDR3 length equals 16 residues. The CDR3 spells CASSFQSAPPTYEQYF. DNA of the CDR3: TGTGCCAGCAGCTTCCAGTCCGCCCCACCGACCTACGAGCAGTACTTC.

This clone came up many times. The CDR3 spells CASSLGGIQTQYF. DNA for the CDR3: TGTGCCAGCAGTCTCGGGGGGATACAGACCCAGTACTTC. The chain joins TRBV6-5 to TRBJ2-5; 7 nucleotides line up with TRBD2. The germline gives CDR1 MNHEY, CDR2 SVGAGI. J was trimmed by 6 bases and V by 5 bases; bases with no gene match: 6. The CDR3 contains 13 residues.

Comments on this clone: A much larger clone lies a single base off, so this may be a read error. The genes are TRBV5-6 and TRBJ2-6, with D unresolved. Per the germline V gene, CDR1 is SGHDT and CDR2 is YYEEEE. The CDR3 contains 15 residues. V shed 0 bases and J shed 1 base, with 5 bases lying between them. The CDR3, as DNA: TGTGCCAGCAGCTTGGTAGGGTCTGGGGCCAACGTCCTGACTTTC. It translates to CASSLVGSGANVLTF. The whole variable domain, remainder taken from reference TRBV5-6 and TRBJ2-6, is DAGVTQSPTHLIKTRGQQVTLRCSPKSGHDTVSWYQQALGQGPQFIFQYYEEEERQRGNFPDRFSGHQFPNYSSELNVNALLLGDSALYLCASSLVGSGANVLTFGAGSRLTVL.

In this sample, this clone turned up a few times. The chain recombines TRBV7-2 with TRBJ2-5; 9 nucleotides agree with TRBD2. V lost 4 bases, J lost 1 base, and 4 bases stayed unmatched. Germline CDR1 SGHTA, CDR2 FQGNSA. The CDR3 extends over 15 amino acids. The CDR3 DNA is TGTGCCAGCAGCTATAGCGGGGGCCTCCAAGAGACCCAGTACTTC. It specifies CASSYSGGLQETQYF.

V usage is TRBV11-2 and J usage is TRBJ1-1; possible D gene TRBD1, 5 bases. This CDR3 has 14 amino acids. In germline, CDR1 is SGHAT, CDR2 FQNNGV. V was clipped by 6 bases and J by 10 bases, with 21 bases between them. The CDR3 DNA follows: TGTGCCAGCAGTTCCCCCCGGGGACCCCAGGGAGCTTTCTTT. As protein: CASSSPRGPQGAFF. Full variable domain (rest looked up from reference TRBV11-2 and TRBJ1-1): EAGVAQSPRYKIIEKRQSVAFWCNPISGHATLYWYQQILGQGPKLLIQFQNNGVVDDSQLPKDRFSAERLKGVDSTLKIQPAKLEDSAVYLCASSSPRGPQGAFFGQGTRLTVV.

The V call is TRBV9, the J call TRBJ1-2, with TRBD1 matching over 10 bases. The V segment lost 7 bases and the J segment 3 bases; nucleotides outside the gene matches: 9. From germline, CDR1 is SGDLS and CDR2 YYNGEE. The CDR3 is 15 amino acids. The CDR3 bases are TGTGCCAGCTCGATCAGGGACAGGGGCGACTATGGCTACACCTTC. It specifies CASSIRDRGDYGYTF.

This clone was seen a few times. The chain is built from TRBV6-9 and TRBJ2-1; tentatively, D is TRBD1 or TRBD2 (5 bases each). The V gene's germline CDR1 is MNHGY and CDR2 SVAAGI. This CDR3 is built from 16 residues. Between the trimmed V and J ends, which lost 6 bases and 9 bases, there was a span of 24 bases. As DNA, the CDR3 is TGTGCCAGCAGCCCACCGGGGCGGTCGAGGGGTAGTGAGCAGTTCTTC. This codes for CASSPPGRSRGSEQFF.

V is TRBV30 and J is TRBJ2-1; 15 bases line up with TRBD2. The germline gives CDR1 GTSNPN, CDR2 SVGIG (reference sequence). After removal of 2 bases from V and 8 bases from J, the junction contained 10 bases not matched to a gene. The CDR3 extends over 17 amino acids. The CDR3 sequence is CAWSRSGLAGGGYEQFF. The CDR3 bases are TGTGCCTGGAGTAGGTCGGGACTAGCGGGAGGCGGCTATGAGCAGTTCTTC.

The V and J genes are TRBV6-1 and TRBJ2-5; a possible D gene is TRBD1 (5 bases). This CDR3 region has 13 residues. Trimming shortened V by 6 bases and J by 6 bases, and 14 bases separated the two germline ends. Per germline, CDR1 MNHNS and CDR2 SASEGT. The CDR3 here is CASSRTTEKTQYF. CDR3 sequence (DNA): TGTGCCAGCAGCCGGACAACGGAAAAGACCCAGTACTTC.

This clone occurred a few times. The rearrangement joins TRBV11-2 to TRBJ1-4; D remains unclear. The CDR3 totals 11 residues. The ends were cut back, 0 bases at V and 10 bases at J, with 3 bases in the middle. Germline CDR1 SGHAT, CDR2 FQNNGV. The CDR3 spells CASSLERKLFF. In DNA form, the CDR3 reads TGTGCCAGCAGCTTAGAACGAAAACTGTTTTTT.